This T cell receptor beta chain appears in the sequencing data of a study of cytomegalovirus exposure and HLA in healthy donors. Study-level background: Among the approximately 400 genotyped donors, over 70% were placed in the Caucasian-associated ancestry cluster. Notes on the study in general: Most TCR sequences showed up rarely, but some public TCRs showed up in many donors.

PCR primers comprised 60 Vbeta and 13 Jbeta primers. The method was immunoSEQ multiplex PCR; TCRdb's version includes in-frame clones alone and lacks a portion of them. This repertoire includes about 55,000 clones. Comments on this clone: Its antigen is not known.

V dropped 5 bases and J dropped 3 bases, with 8 bases sitting between them. CDR1 and CDR2 from the germline V gene are MDHEN and SYDVKM. The CDR3 length is 13 residues. Sample: PBMCs. The source is a man aged 45-65 years in good health and CMV-seropositive. The chain links TRBV28 to TRBJ1-5; no clear D. The CDR3 region is CASSPLSNQPQHF. CDR3 DNA sequence: TGTGCCAGCAGTCCCCTCTCCAATCAGCCCCAGCATTTT.